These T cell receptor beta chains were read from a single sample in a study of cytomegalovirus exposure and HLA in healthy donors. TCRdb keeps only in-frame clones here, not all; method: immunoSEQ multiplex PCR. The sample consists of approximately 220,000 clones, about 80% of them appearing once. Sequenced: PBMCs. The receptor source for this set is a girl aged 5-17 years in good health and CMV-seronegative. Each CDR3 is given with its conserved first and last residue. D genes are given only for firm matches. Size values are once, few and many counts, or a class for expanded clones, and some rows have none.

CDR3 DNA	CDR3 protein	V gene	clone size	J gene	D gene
TGTGCCAGCAGCTTCAGAGGGTTTCAGCTGAACACCGGGGAGCTGTTTTTT	CASSFRGFQLNTGELFF	TRBV7-2	once	TRBJ2-2	.
TGCGCCAGCAGCTTGTCCGCGACTATTAACAATGAGCAGTTCTTC	CASSLSATINNEQFF	TRBV5-1	few	TRBJ2-1	.
TGTGCCAGTATCGGAGGTTCTGTCGGGTCGCTCAATCAGCCCCAGCATTTT	CASIGGSVGSLNQPQHF	TRBV19	.	TRBJ1-5	.
TGTGCCACCAGCAGACGGACAGGGAGGGTAGCGGGAGAGGCCGGGGAGCTGTTTTTT	CATSRRTGRVAGEAGELFF	TRBV15	.	TRBJ2-2	.
TGTGCCAGCAGCGTAGCAGGACAGGGATACAATGAGCAGTTCTTC	CASSVAGQGYNEQFF	TRBV9	.	TRBJ2-1	TRBD1
TGCGCCAGCAGCTTGGCCCCGGGACAGGCGAACACCGGGGAGCTGTTTTTT	CASSLAPGQANTGELFF	TRBV5-1	.	TRBJ2-2	TRBD1
TGTGCCAGTAGTATAGAGGGCAGGTGGAACACTGAAGCTTTCTTT	CASSIEGRWNTEAFF	TRBV19	.	TRBJ1-1	.
TGTGCCAGCAGCTCCGGGGGGGGCTATGGCTACACCTTC	CASSSGGGYGYTF	TRBV5-6	.	TRBJ1-2	.
TGTGCCAGCAGGGCTAAGGGACAGGGAATCCGTGAAGCTTTCTTT	CASRAKGQGIREAFF	TRBV6-1	.	TRBJ1-1	TRBD1
TGTGCCGTCACGGAGGGGACGGCACGGGAGCTGTTTTTT	CAVTEGTARELFF	TRBV28	.	TRBJ2-2	.
TGTGCCAGCAGCTGGGGCAACTATGGCTACACCTTC	CASSWGNYGYTF	TRBV7-2	.	TRBJ1-2	.
TGTGCCAGCAGCGTAACAGGGGGCGCGTCCGAGCAGTACTTC	CASSVTGGASEQYF	TRBV9	.	TRBJ2-7	TRBD1
TGTGCCAGCGGGAGGAGGAATACGGCTAATGAAAAACTGTTTTTT	CASGRRNTANEKLFF	TRBV27	.	TRBJ1-4	.
TGTGCCAGCAGTTTACAGGGGAAAGGGCTCTATGGCTACACCTTC	CASSLQGKGLYGYTF	TRBV27	.	TRBJ1-2	.
TGTGCCAGCAGCTTAGTCTTTAGGGGTCTCGGCAGAGCGAACACTGAAGCTTTCTTT	CASSLVFRGLGRANTEAFF	TRBV7-8	.	TRBJ1-1	.
TGCGCCAGCAGCTTGGTTCAGGGAACCATCTACGAGCAGTACTTC	CASSLVQGTIYEQYF	TRBV5-1	.	TRBJ2-7	.
TGTGCCAGCAGCTTGCTAAGGGGGGGCTTAAATGAGCAGTTCTTC	CASSLLRGGLNEQFF	TRBV5-4	.	TRBJ2-1	.
TGTGCCAGCAGTCCAAACTCCCCTGACAGGGGGCACACTGAAGCTTTCTTT	CASSPNSPDRGHTEAFF	TRBV27	.	TRBJ1-1	TRBD1
TGTGCCAGCAGCTTGGCGGGTCCCAGAGATACGCAGTATTTT	CASSLAGPRDTQYF	TRBV5-8	.	TRBJ2-3	.
TGTGCCAGTAGATGGGGACAGGGCTCAGGTCAGCCCCAGCATTTT	CASRWGQGSGQPQHF	TRBV19	.	TRBJ1-5	TRBD1
TGTGCCAGCAGTTCCGGGACAGGGCGGCAGCCCCAGCATTTT	CASSSGTGRQPQHF	TRBV27	.	TRBJ1-5	TRBD1
TGTGCCAGCAGCTTTTCCACCGGGGAGCTGTTTTTT	CASSFSTGELFF	TRBV6-5	.	TRBJ2-2	.
TGCGCCAGCAGCTTGAATCCTGATTTCGGCAATGAGCAGTTCTTC	CASSLNPDFGNEQFF	TRBV5-1	.	TRBJ2-1	.
TGTGCCAGCAGTTTATTGACCAATGCGGGTCAGCCCCAGCATTTT	CASSLLTNAGQPQHF	TRBV28	.	TRBJ1-5	.
TGTGCCAGCGGCATTTCGGGACTAGACGGGGAGACCCAGTACTTC	CASGISGLDGETQYF	TRBV7-7	.	TRBJ2-5	TRBD2
TGCGCCAGCAGCCTGAACACAGGGACGGACGAGCAGTACTTC	CASSLNTGTDEQYF	TRBV4-1	.	TRBJ2-7	.
TGTGCCTGGAGTGTGTCACTCGGGGGGCTGGACAATGAGCAGTTCTTC	CAWSVSLGGLDNEQFF	TRBV30	.	TRBJ2-1	.
TGTGCCAGCAGCTTCAGACAGGGGGCATCTGGAAACACCATATATTTT	CASSFRQGASGNTIYF	TRBV7-8	.	TRBJ1-3	TRBD1
TGTGCCACCAGCCGGAAGAGCGGGATTGGGCGGTTCTTC	CATSRKSGIGRFF	TRBV15	.	TRBJ2-1	TRBD2
TGTGCCATCAGTGAGTCAGGGGATAGCTATGGCTACACCTTC	CAISESGDSYGYTF	TRBV10-3	.	TRBJ1-2	.
TGTGCCAGTAGTAAATCCGGGACAGCCTACAATGAGCAGTTCTTC	CASSKSGTAYNEQFF	TRBV19	.	TRBJ2-1	TRBD1
TGCAGTGCTACGGGACTAGCGGGTCAGTTCTTC	CSATGLAGQFF	TRBV20-1	.	TRBJ2-1	TRBD2
TGTGCCAGCAGCCTTTTCGTTGCGGGGGAGACCCAGTACTTC	CASSLFVAGETQYF	TRBV7-9	.	TRBJ2-5	.
TGTGCCAGCAGCCAAGCGTTGCAGGGGGCTAAGGGCAATCAGCCCCAGCATTTT	CASSQALQGAKGNQPQHF	TRBV4-2	.	TRBJ1-5	TRBD1
TGTGCCAGCAGTGTCCAGATCTACAATGAGCAGTTCTTC	CASSVQIYNEQFF	TRBV2	.	TRBJ2-1	.
TGCAGCGCGACTTTGGGACAGCTACATCCCTACGAGCAGTACTTC	CSATLGQLHPYEQYF	TRBV29-1	.	TRBJ2-7	TRBD1
TGTACCAGCAGTGAATCGGGAGTTCTGAACACTGAAGCTTTCTTT	CTSSESGVLNTEAFF	TRBV25-1	.	TRBJ1-1	.
TGTGCCAGCAGTTACTTGGGGGGGACCCAGTACTTC	CASSYLGGTQYF	TRBV6-5	.	TRBJ2-5	.
TGTGCCAGCAGCGTATCCACCGGGACAGGGGGACTCGGGGAGCTGTTTTTT	CASSVSTGTGGLGELFF	TRBV7-9	.	TRBJ2-2	TRBD1
TGCGCCAGCAGCCAAGATCCGGGAGCGCCAACAGATACGCAGTATTTT	CASSQDPGAPTDTQYF	TRBV4-1	.	TRBJ2-3	.
TGTGCCAGCGGAGGCCTTTCGGGCGGTGGCTACACCTTC	CASGGLSGGGYTF	TRBV25-1	.	TRBJ1-2	.
TGTGCCAGCAGAATCCGAGTCCATGGCTACACCTTC	CASRIRVHGYTF	TRBV2	.	TRBJ1-2	.
TGTGCCAGCAGCTTGCAAACCTACGAGCAGTACTTC	CASSLQTYEQYF	TRBV5-6	.	TRBJ2-7	.
TGTGCCAGCAGCCCGGGACAAGTGAACACCGGGGAGCTGTTTTTT	CASSPGQVNTGELFF	TRBV7-9	.	TRBJ2-2	.
TGCGCCAGCAGCTTAAAGGGGGCGGGATACGAGCAGTACTTC	CASSLKGAGYEQYF	TRBV5-1	.	TRBJ2-7	.
TGTGCCAGCAGCGTAAAGACTAGCTGGGCCTACAATGAGCAGTTCTTC	CASSVKTSWAYNEQFF	TRBV9	.	TRBJ2-1	TRBD2
TGTGCCAGCAGCTTGATAGGTGGTCCTGGGGGGGCCTACGAGCAGTACTTC	CASSLIGGPGGAYEQYF	TRBV7-6	.	TRBJ2-7	TRBD2
TGTGCCAGTAGCGAGAGTTGGGGCATTCCCTACGAGCAGTACTTC	CASSESWGIPYEQYF	TRBV19	.	TRBJ2-7	.